This TCR beta chain was captured in a study of blood T cell repertoires in COVID-19. Across the whole study: The United States, Italy and Spain provided the acute and convalescent COVID-19 samples. Nucleic acid was either cDNA or gDNA, and it came from T cells, B-cell-depleted T cells, or PBMCs.

Study processing details: Using reference gene primer amplification, nucleated cell counts were estimated. Assay used: immunoSEQ multiplex PCR; TCRdb lists only in-frame clones, some missing. Clone size and V and J calls were adopted from that table, with D and trimming inferred from the DNA. The sample lists about 60,000 clones, 87% occurring once. Looked up from germline, CDR1 is LNHDA and CDR2 is SQIVND (reference sequence). The V gene lost 5 bases and the J gene lost 4 bases, with 7 bases spanning the gap. The CDR3 runs 12 residues. This clonotype was sampled from a human donor with acute or convalescent COVID-19. The donor label of this sample is uncertain. V is TRBV19 and J is TRBJ2-3; unclear D gene. The sample taken for sequencing was peripheral blood. The DNA for the CDR3 is TGTGCCAGTAGTGTCGGTCCAGATACGCAGTATTTT. Its protein is CASSVGPDTQYF.